These T cell receptor beta chains were read from a single sample in a study of blood T cell repertoires in COVID-19. The repertoire was sequenced with immunoSEQ multiplex PCR; TCRdb's copy has only in-frame clones and lacks some. The repertoire consists of about 430,000 clones, with around 90% occurring once and the leading ten covering 0.65% to 1%. Sample: peripheral blood. Every receptor here comes from a man between 18 and 35 years old with COVID-19, enrolled during active disease. The CDR3 runs from the conserved cysteine through the conserved F or W. A D gene is named only where the DNA matches it firmly. Only part of the rows carry a size: once, few, many, or a class if the clone is expanded.

TRBV29-1	.	.	TRBJ2-3	TGCAGCGTTGCTCGGGAATTACGAAATACGCAGTATTTT	CSVARELRNTQYF
TRBV18	.	TRBD2	TRBJ2-7	TGTGCCAGCTCACCCTCGGCTAGCGGGACCTACGAGCAGTACTTC	CASSPSASGTYEQYF
TRBV5-1	few	TRBD1	TRBJ2-7	TGCGCCAGCAGCCCTAACGGACAGGGGGACTACGAGCAGTACTTC	CASSPNGQGDYEQYF
TRBV24-1	once	TRBD2	TRBJ2-1	TGTGCCACCAGTGACGCTAGCGGGGGAAACAATGAGCAGTTCTTC	CATSDASGGNNEQFF
TRBV9	.	TRBD1	TRBJ2-2	TGTGCCAGCAGCCCGCGACAGGGGACCGCGAACACCGGGGAGCTGTTTTTT	CASSPRQGTANTGELFF
TRBV3-1/TRBV3-2	once	.	TRBJ2-5	TGTGCCAGCAGCCTCGACGGACAGAGAAAAGAGACCCAGTACTTC	CASSLDGQRKETQYF
TRBV27	.	TRBD1	TRBJ2-7	TGTGCCAGCAGTTTATTGGACAGGGTGGGCGAGCAGTACTTC	CASSLLDRVGEQYF
TRBV18	.	.	TRBJ1-5	TGTGCCAGCTCACCAGGGGCCGGCGGCAATCAGCCCCAGCATTTT	CASSPGAGGNQPQHF
TRBV6-5	.	TRBD1	TRBJ2-7	TGTGCCAGCAGTTACGCCGGGACAGAGACCTACGAGCAGTATTTC	CASSYAGTETYEQYF
TRBV29-1	once	.	TRBJ2-2	TGCAGCGTAACCGAGAGCGGGACCGGGGAGCTGTTTTTT	CSVTESGTGELFF
TRBV6-5	.	.	TRBJ2-7	TGTGCCAGCAGTTACTCCGGGGGGACAGGCTACGAGCAGTACTTC	CASSYSGGTGYEQYF
TRBV27	.	.	TRBJ2-7	TGTGCCAGCCGGGACACCTACTCCTACGAGCAGTACTTC	CASRDTYSYEQYF
TRBV2	.	.	TRBJ1-6	TGTGCCAGCAGTGAACGTGGGCAGGGTAATTCACCCCTCCACTTT	CASSERGQGNSPLHF
TRBV18	.	TRBD1	TRBJ2-3	TGTGCCAGCTCAGCAGGACAGGGGTATACAGATACGCAGTATTTT	CASSAGQGYTDTQYF
TRBV19	.	.	TRBJ2-7	TGTGCCAGTAGTCCCATTCCTTCGAGCGAGCAGTACTTC	CASSPIPSSEQYF
TRBV5-1	.	.	TRBJ2-5	TGCGCCAGCACTAGCTGGGGTAAAGAGACCCAGTACTTC	CASTSWGKETQYF
TRBV5-1	.	.	TRBJ2-2	TGCGCCAGCAGCTTGGAGTTACCAGGGGTGTCCGGGGAGCTGTTTTTT	CASSLELPGVSGELFF
TRBV7-6	.	TRBD2	TRBJ2-7	TGTGCCAGCAGCTCAGGACTAGCGGGGGGCTCCTACGAGCAGTACTTC	CASSSGLAGGSYEQYF
TRBV4-1	.	.	TRBJ1-4	TGCGCCAGCAGTCCAGGCTCGGTTACTGAAAAACTGTTTTTT	CASSPGSVTEKLFF
TRBV21-1	.	.	TRBJ1-1	TGTGCCAGCAGCAAATCCCGGCAGGGGGTGGTCACTGAAGCTTTCTTT	CASSKSRQGVVTEAFF
TRBV19	.	.	TRBJ2-1	TGTGCCAGTAGTGCCATACAGTTTAACAATGAGCAGTTCTTC	CASSAIQFNNEQFF
TRBV30	.	TRBD2	TRBJ2-1	TGTGCCTTAACACCGGGCGTCCGGGAGGACAATGAGCAGTTCTTC	CALTPGVREDNEQFF
TRBV3-1/TRBV3-2	.	.	TRBJ2-5	TGTGCCAGCAGCAAACAGGGTGGTGGCAAACGACAGACCCAGTACTTC	CASSKQGGGKRQTQYF
TRBV5-4	.	TRBD2	TRBJ2-5	TGTGCCAGCAGCTTGCCGGGACTAGCGGAGACCCAGTACTTC	CASSLPGLAETQYF
TRBV14	.	.	TRBJ2-7	TGTGCCAGCAGCCAAGGAAGGGGCACCTACGAGCAGTACTTC	CASSQGRGTYEQYF
TRBV24-1	.	.	TRBJ2-1	TGTGCCACCAGTGATTCTTTCGGGTCCTCCTACAATGAGCAGTTCTTC	CATSDSFGSSYNEQFF